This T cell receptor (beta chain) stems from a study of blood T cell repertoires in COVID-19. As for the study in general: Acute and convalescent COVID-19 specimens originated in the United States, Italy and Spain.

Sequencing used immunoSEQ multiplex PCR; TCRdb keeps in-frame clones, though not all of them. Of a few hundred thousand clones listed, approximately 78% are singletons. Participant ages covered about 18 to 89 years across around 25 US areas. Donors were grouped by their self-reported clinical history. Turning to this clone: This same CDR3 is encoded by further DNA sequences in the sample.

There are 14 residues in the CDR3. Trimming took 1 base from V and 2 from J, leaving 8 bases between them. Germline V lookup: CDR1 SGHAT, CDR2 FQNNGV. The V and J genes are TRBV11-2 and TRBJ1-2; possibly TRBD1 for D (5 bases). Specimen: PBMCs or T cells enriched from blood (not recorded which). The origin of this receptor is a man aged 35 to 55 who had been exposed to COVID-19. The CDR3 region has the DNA TGTGCCAGCAGCTTAGGTGGGGGGAACTATGGCTACACCTTC. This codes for CASSLGGGNYGYTF.